This T cell receptor (beta chain) was observed in a study of T cell repertoires in cytomegalovirus infection. Study in general: Carrying CMV and the relevant HLA type showed in public TCR beta signatures. Study outcomes and limitations: Predominance within the ex vivo response was attributable to HLA-C-restricted CMV-specific TCR beta clonotypes. Cumulative frequency of public TCR beta families picked out carriers of CMV plus the relevant HLA.

The CDR3 is made up of 17 amino acids. V shed 0 bases, J shed 5 bases, and the junction held 7 bases outside the gene matches. Germline loops: CDR1 MNHEY, CDR2 SVGAGI. TCRdb processed the reads anew with MiXCR; each CDR3 protein has one entry. The data hold fewer than 900,000 distinct CDR3 sequences, with 25% to 35% observed a single time. Turning to this clonotype: What it recognizes is unknown.

The origin of this receptor is a human donor in good health (CMV status not recorded). Some clones in this sample may be carry-over from other donors' samples. The chain employs TRBV6-5 and TRBJ1-4; 9 bases align to TRBD1. Sequences were derived from cultured CD8+ T cells from PBMCs, sampled from culture after CMV antigen stimulation. The CDR3 DNA reads as TGTGCCAGCAGTTACTCGTGGACAGGGGCCTCAAATGAAAAACTGTTTTTT. It is translated as CASSYSWTGASNEKLFF.